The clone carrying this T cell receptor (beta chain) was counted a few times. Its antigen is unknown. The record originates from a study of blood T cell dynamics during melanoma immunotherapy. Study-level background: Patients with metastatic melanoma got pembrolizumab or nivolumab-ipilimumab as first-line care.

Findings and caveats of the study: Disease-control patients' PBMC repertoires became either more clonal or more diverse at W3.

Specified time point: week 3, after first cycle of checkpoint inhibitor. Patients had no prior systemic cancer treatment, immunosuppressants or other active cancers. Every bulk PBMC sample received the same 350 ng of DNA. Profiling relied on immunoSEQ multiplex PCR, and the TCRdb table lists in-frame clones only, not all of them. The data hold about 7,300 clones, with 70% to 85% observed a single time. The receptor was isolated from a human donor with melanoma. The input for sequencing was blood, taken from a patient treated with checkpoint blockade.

The CDR3 here is CASSSSGTGVIYGYTF. The DNA of the CDR3 is TGTGCCAGCAGCTCATCCGGGACAGGGGTTATCTATGGCTACACCTTC. The rearrangement links TRBV7-9 to TRBJ1-2, with 10 bases identical to TRBD1. Trimming removed 4 bases from V and 4 bases from J; junction bases left unmatched: 9. This CDR3 region has 16 residues. Germline V gene data show CDR1 as SEHNR and CDR2 as FQNEAQ (reference sequence). Filled out from reference TRBV7-9 and TRBJ1-2, the complete variable domain reads DTGVSQNPRHKITKRGQNVTFRCDPISEHNRLYWYRQTLGQGPEFLTYFQNEAQLEKSRLLSDRFSAERPKGSFSTLEIQRTEQGDSAMYLCASSSSGTGVIYGYTFGSGTRLTVV.